This T cell receptor beta chain was captured by sequencing in a study of T cells after yellow fever vaccination. General study points: By day 5 rather than day 15, the secondary response had peaked, though it was weaker.

This CDR3 has 15 residues. Germline trimming cut 1 base from V and 8 bases from J; bases unmatched to any gene: 8. CDR1 is WNHNN and CDR2 is SYGVQD in the germline V gene (reference sequence). TCRdb recomputed calls from the 5' RACE reads with MiXCR, one row per CDR3 protein. The table lists roughly 16,000 distinct CDR3 sequences, more than 4% of them singletons. This clonotype was picked up many times. The rearrangement joins TRBV10-1 to TRBJ2-1, with 7 bases matching TRBD1. This sequence originates from a man younger than 45 who received the YFV17D yellow fever vaccine. The sample in question was PBMCs, either bulk or a sorted T-cell subset (CD4+, CD8+, memory, or dextramer-sorted; not recorded which), obtained 15 days after the yellow fever booster vaccination. The CDR3 bases are TGCGCCAGCAGTGAGTACAGGGGAATTCGGGATGAGCAGTTCTTC. Residues: CASSEYRGIRDEQFF.